This T cell receptor (beta chain) was identified during a study of Ad26.COV2.S vaccination and SARS-CoV-2 variants. Study-wide context: The donor belonged to the COV1001 Ad26.COV2.S trial arm.

As for treatment: roughly 18 received Ad26.COV2.S at low or high dose, single or two shots; about 5 received placebo; per-sample allocation not given. Material that was analyzed had been drawn on day 63 after the first vaccine or placebo injection. V shed 4 bases and J 4 bases; nucleotides not matched to a gene: 7. CDR3 length: 14 amino acids. Germline lookup yields CDR1 SGHRS and CDR2 YFSETQ. This table comes from immunoSEQ multiplex PCR, and its TCRdb copy is limited to in-frame clones, with some not included. The sample includes about 400,000 clones, approximately 91% of them seen just once. Overall study results and limits: Reported findings describe substantial breadth in spike-specific CD8+ and CD4+ T cell responses following vaccination. Spike-specific TCR breadth was greater after Ad26.COV2.S than placebo.

As concerns this clone: The antigen remains unidentified.

The clonotype originates from a person between 18 and 60 years old who received the Ad26.COV2.S COVID-19 vaccine or a placebo. Sequenced material: peripheral blood, taken in a trial of Ad26.COV2.S vaccine versus placebo. This sequence joins TRBV5-1 and TRBJ1-2, with 7 bases fitting TRBD1. CDR3 sequence: CASSHDRAGYGYTF. CDR3 coding DNA: TGCGCCAGCAGCCACGACAGGGCAGGCTATGGCTACACCTTC.